Shown below are 27 T cell receptor beta chains from a single sample sequenced in a study of PD-1 blockade in classical Hodgkin lymphoma. Time point of the sample: cycle 4 day 1 (C4D1), after 6 weeks of nivolumab. Following autologous stem cell transplantation, relapse occurred in every patient, and exposure to brentuximab vedotin varied. The authors purified CD4+ T cells from thawed PBMCs by magnetic negative selection. Generated by immunoSEQ multiplex PCR, the TCRdb table keeps only in-frame clones and is missing some. The table has just over 9,500 clones, around 75% seen once. Sequenced material: CD4+ T cells from blood, taken before the fourth cycle of nivolumab. Receptors were obtained from a human donor with classical Hodgkin lymphoma.

V usage is TRBV15 and J usage is TRBJ2-4, with no clear D. V lost 0 bases, J lost 8 bases, and 8 bases lay in between. Germline V gives CDR1 LNHNV, CDR2 YYDKDF (reference sequence). This CDR3 contains 13 residues. CDR3 sequence reads: CATSRDLWDIQYF. The DNA for the CDR3 is TGTGCCACCAGCAGAGATTTATGGGACATTCAGTACTTC.

The V call is TRBV29-1, the J call TRBJ2-1; 10 bases match TRBD2. Germline V gene lookup returns CDR1 SQVTM and CDR2 ANQGSEA. After removal of 7 bases from V and 4 bases from J, the junction contained 10 bases not matched to a gene. This CDR3 is 15 amino acids long. CDR3 DNA: TGCAGCGGAGAACTGGGAGCGGGGGGGTACAATGAGCAGTTCTTC. Translating gives CSGELGAGGYNEQFF.

The CDR3 nucleotides are TGTGCCAGCAGCTTAGTGGGACAGGTATTGTCGGAAGCTTTCTTT. Amino acid sequence: CASSLVGQVLSEAFF. The genes are TRBV7-9 and TRBJ1-1, with 8 bases aligning to TRBD1. Germline V lookup: CDR1 SEHNR, CDR2 FQNEAQ (reference sequence). The CDR3 spans 15 residues. After removal of 1 base from V and 8 bases from J, the junction contained 9 bases not matched to a gene. The full variable domain, rest sourced from reference TRBV7-9 and TRBJ1-1, is DTGVSQNPRHKITKRGQNVTFRCDPISEHNRLYWYRQTLGQGPEFLTYFQNEAQLEKSRLLSDRFSAERPKGSFSTLEIQRTEQGDSAMYLCASSLVGQVLSEAFFGQGTRLTVV.

The rearrangement joins TRBV5-4 to TRBJ2-4; D is perhaps TRBD1 or TRBD2 (5 bases each). The CDR3 runs to 15 residues. V was pared by 4 bases and J by 2 bases, with 13 bases between. Germline V gene lookup returns CDR1 SGHNT and CDR2 YYREEE (reference sequence). For the CDR3, the DNA is TGTGCCAGCAGCCCCAACGGGGCCCCCAAAAACATTCAGTACTTC. This translates into CASSPNGAPKNIQYF.

The chain carries TRBV10-3 and TRBJ2-1, with 11 bases identical to TRBD2. CDR3 length: 14 residues. With 3 bases clipped from V and 9 bases from J, the junction kept 4 bases outside the gene matches. Germline V CDR1 and CDR2: ENHRY, SYGVKD. The CDR3 coding sequence is TGTGCCATCAGTGATAGCGGGGGGGCCGGTGAGCAGTTCTTC. Its translation is CAISDSGGAGEQFF.

This clone was found a few times. This chain links TRBV18 with TRBJ2-2; D gene unclear. This CDR3 has 16 residues. Germline loops: CDR1 KGHSH, CDR2 LQKENI. V lost 0 bases and J 0 bases, leaving 8 bases between the germline ends. CDR3 DNA: TGTGCCAGCTCACCACCGAATGGCCCGAACACCGGGGAGCTGTTTTTT. It is translated as CASSPPNGPNTGELFF. The full variable domain, rest sourced from reference TRBV18 and TRBJ2-2, is NAGVMQNPRHLVRRRGQEARLRCSPMKGHSHVYWYRQLPEEGLKFMVYLQKENIIDESGMPKERFSAEFPKEGPSILRIQQVVRGDSAAYFCASSPPNGPNTGELFFGEGSRLTVL.

The genes are TRBV19 and TRBJ1-2; 7 positions match TRBD1. The length of the CDR3 is 12 residues. Trimming removed 6 bases from V and 9 bases from J; junction bases left unmatched: 7. Germline V CDR1 and CDR2: LNHDA, SQIVND (reference sequence). As DNA, the CDR3 is TGTGCCAGTAGCCCAAGACAGGGTAGCTACACCTTC. This codes for CASSPRQGSYTF. The full variable domain, in which reference TRBV19 and TRBJ1-2 provide the parts outside the CDR3, is DGGITQSPKYLFRKEGQNVTLSCEQNLNHDAMYWYRQDPGQGLRLIYYSQIVNDFQKGDIAEGYSVSREKKESFPLTVTSAQKNPTAFYLCASSPRQGSYTFGSGTRLTVV.

J is TRBJ1-5 and V is TRBV9; the D is unclear. V was cut by 1 base and J by 4 bases, with 3 bases left in between. The germline gives CDR1 SGDLS, CDR2 YYNGEE. The CDR3 totals 12 residues. The CDR3 DNA reads as TGTGCCAGCAGCGTAAGGAATCAGCCCCAGCATTTT. Translation gives CASSVRNQPQHF.

The chain couples TRBV20-1 to TRBJ1-2, with D uncertain. CDR1 and CDR2 from the germline V gene are DFQATT and SNEGSKA (reference sequence). V was clipped by 1 base and J by 13 bases, with 13 bases between them. The CDR3 has 11 residues. This CDR3 is CSARADTLGTF. CDR3 nucleotides: TGCAGTGCTAGAGCAGACACGCTCGGCACCTTC.

The chain uses TRBV10-3 and TRBJ2-1; D might be TRBD1 (6 bases). This CDR3 contains 15 residues. Germline CDR1 ENHRY, CDR2 SYGVKD. V dropped 1 base and J dropped 5 bases, with 12 bases sitting between them. The CDR3 sequence: CAISELHRADNEQFF. CDR3 coding DNA: TGTGCCATCAGTGAGTTACACAGGGCGGACAATGAGCAGTTCTTC.

This chain joins TRBV27 and TRBJ2-6, with TRBD2 matching 7 bases. Per the germline V gene, CDR1 is MNHEY and CDR2 is SMNVEV (reference sequence). The V gene end was trimmed by 5 bases and the J gene end by 1 base; junction bases not matched to a gene: 5. The CDR3 totals 16 residues. In nucleotides, the CDR3 is TGTGCCAGCAGTCGGATCGGGGGGTCTGGGGCCAACGTCCTGACTTTC. Residues: CASSRIGGSGANVLTF.

V usage is TRBV6-5 and J usage is TRBJ2-5; D may be TRBD1 or TRBD2 (5 bases each). The germline CDR1 and CDR2 sequences are MNHEY and SVGAGI. The length of the CDR3 is 16 residues. V was shortened by 4 bases and J by 8 bases, with 23 bases between the two germline ends. The CDR3 loop is CASSSLGVRDGGTQYF. As DNA, the CDR3 is TGTGCCAGCAGTTCCTTGGGGGTCCGGGACGGAGGAACCCAGTACTTC.

The rearrangement uses TRBV2 and TRBJ2-7, with 8 bases matching TRBD1. CDR3 size: 14 residues. With V trimmed by 7 bases and J by 3 bases, 8 bases remained unmatched. CDR1 SNHLY and CDR2 FYNNEI come from the germline V gene. The CDR3 reads CASILAGTGYEQYF. The CDR3 coding sequence is TGTGCCAGCATCCTGGCGGGGACAGGCTACGAGCAGTACTTC. The whole variable domain, filled in from reference TRBV2 and TRBJ2-7, reads EPEVTQTPSHQVTQMGQEVILRCVPISNHLYFYWYRQILGQKVEFLVSFYNNEISEKSEIFDDQFSVERPDGSNFTLKIRSTKLEDSAMYFCASILAGTGYEQYFGPGTRLTVT.

V gene TRBV9 combines with J gene TRBJ1-1; TRBD1 matches at 7 bases. Germline CDR1 SGDLS, CDR2 YYNGEE. The CDR3 is made up of 14 amino acids. J was trimmed by 6 bases and V by 3 bases; bases with no gene match: 8. The CDR3 region is CASSAQGVLAEAFF. CDR3 in DNA: TGTGCCAGCAGCGCTCAGGGGGTACTTGCTGAAGCTTTCTTT.

This clone was counted once. The chain combines TRBV6-5 with TRBJ1-1; possibly TRBD1 for D (6 bases). V was clipped by 6 bases and J by 3 bases, with 14 bases between them. The CDR3 contains 14 residues. Germline values: CDR1 MNHEY, CDR2 SVGAGI. CDR3 bases: TGTGCCAGCAGCTCAGGGGCTTGGGACACTGAAGCTTTCTTT. Translated, it gives CASSSGAWDTEAFF.

This clone was observed a handful of times. V usage is TRBV7-9 and J usage is TRBJ1-1, with 7 bases that match TRBD1. Trimming at V came to 5 bases and at J to 0 bases, leaving 6 bases not matched to a gene. This CDR3 is 15 amino acids long. Germline CDR1 is SEHNR and CDR2 is FQNEAQ (reference sequence). CDR3 loop: CASSPQDRMNTEAFF. The CDR3 DNA reads TGTGCCAGCAGCCCCCAGGACAGGATGAACACTGAAGCTTTCTTT.

The gene calls are TRBV30 and TRBJ2-7; D remains unclear. From germline, CDR1 is GTSNPN and CDR2 SVGIG (reference sequence). The CDR3 spans 12 residues. The V end was cut by 2 bases, the J end by 7 bases, with 12 bases between. The CDR3 DNA follows: TGTGCCTGGAGTAGACCCTCGAGGGAGCAGTACTTC. Amino acids: CAWSRPSREQYF.

The CDR3 protein is CASSIRRGGTDTQYF. CDR3 nucleotides: TGTGCCAGTAGTATAAGGCGGGGGGGCACAGATACGCAGTATTTT. The chain employs TRBV19 and TRBJ2-3, with TRBD2 matching 8 bases. CDR1 is LNHDA and CDR2 is SQIVND in the germline V gene (reference sequence). The CDR3 has 15 amino acids. Trimming cost V 2 bases and J 1 base; bases outside gene matches: 2. Combining the CDR3 with reference TRBV19 and TRBJ2-3 gives the whole variable domain DGGITQSPKYLFRKEGQNVTLSCEQNLNHDAMYWYRQDPGQGLRLIYYSQIVNDFQKGDIAEGYSVSREKKESFPLTVTSAQKNPTAFYLCASSIRRGGTDTQYFGPGTRLTVL.

The chain links TRBV2 to TRBJ2-7; 7 bases align to TRBD2. Germline V gene data show CDR1 as SNHLY and CDR2 as FYNNEI. The length of the CDR3 is 17 residues. V shed 4 bases and J 1 base; nucleotides not matched to a gene: 13. This CDR3 reads CASSARPRLATSYEQYF. The DNA of the CDR3 is TGTGCCAGCAGTGCCCGACCAAGACTAGCAACTTCCTACGAGCAGTACTTC.

This clone was seen only a few times. V is TRBV10-3 and J is TRBJ2-7; TRBD2 agrees at 7 bases. The V segment lost 0 bases and the J segment 2 bases; nucleotides outside the gene matches: 7. This CDR3 is 16 amino acids long. Germline values: CDR1 ENHRY, CDR2 SYGVKD. This chain's CDR3 is CAISESGWGGTYEQYF. Written as DNA, the CDR3 is TGTGCCATCAGTGAGTCCGGTTGGGGGGGTACCTACGAGCAGTACTTC.

This chain uses TRBV28 with TRBJ2-6; the match to TRBD1 covers 8 bases. The CDR3 contains 19 residues. Germline CDR1 reads MDHEN; CDR2 reads SYDVKM. With 3 bases clipped from V and 4 bases from J, the junction kept 14 bases outside the gene matches. This chain's CDR3 is CASSFLGQGLRAGANVLTF. CDR3 bases: TGTGCCAGCAGTTTCCTTGGACAGGGATTAAGGGCCGGGGCCAACGTCCTGACTTTC.

The chain joins TRBV30 to TRBJ1-2; tentative D call: TRBD1 (6 bases). V dropped 2 bases and J dropped 7 bases, with 14 bases sitting between them. Germline lookup yields CDR1 GTSNPN and CDR2 SVGIG (reference sequence). This CDR3 contains 13 residues. The DNA for the CDR3 is TGTGCCTGGAGTCGGGGGGCGTCTAGTGGCTACACCTTC. Protein: CAWSRGASSGYTF.

The CDR3 DNA reads TGTGCCAGCACGAAGGGGTATGGCTACACCTTC. This gives the protein CASTKGYGYTF. The rearrangement joins TRBV6-6 to TRBJ1-2; the D gene is possibly TRBD1 (5 bases). The CDR3 has 11 residues. V was cut by 7 bases and J by 5 bases, with 8 bases left in between. Germline CDR1 is MNHNY and CDR2 is SVGAGI (reference sequence).

The chain couples TRBV28 to TRBJ1-1; tentatively, D is TRBD1 (5 bases). From germline, CDR1 is MDHEN and CDR2 SYDVKM. CDR3 length: 15 residues. V lost 3 bases and J 6 bases, leaving 17 bases between the germline ends. CDR3 in amino acids: CASSFRQGKLAEAFF. In DNA form, the CDR3 reads TGTGCCAGCAGTTTCAGGCAGGGTAAGTTGGCTGAAGCTTTCTTT. The full variable domain, its missing parts supplied by reference TRBV28 and TRBJ1-1, is DVKVTQSSRYLVKRTGEKVFLECVQDMDHENMFWYRQDPGLGLRLIYFSYDVKMKEKGDIPEGYSVSREKKERFSLILESASTNQTSMYLCASSFRQGKLAEAFFGQGTRLTVV.

The chain is built from TRBV6-1 and TRBJ1-1, with unresolved D. The germline gives CDR1 MNHNS, CDR2 SASEGT. The CDR3 extends over 12 amino acids. Trimming shortened V by 3 bases and J by 7 bases, and 9 bases separated the two germline ends. The CDR3 is CASSEGHYEAFF. CDR3 in DNA: TGTGCCAGCAGTGAGGGCCACTATGAAGCTTTCTTT.

This clone appeared a single time. The chain has TRBV9 and TRBJ1-1; no firm D call. Trimming removed 6 bases from V and 1 base from J, with 10 bases in between. In germline, CDR1 is SGDLS, CDR2 YYNGEE. This CDR3 is 13 amino acids long. Here the CDR3 DNA reads TGTGCCAGCAACAACGACGGGAACACTGAAGCTTTCTTT. Its protein is CASNNDGNTEAFF. Variable domain in full (rest from reference TRBV9 and TRBJ1-1): DSGVTQTPKHLITATGQRVTLRCSPRSGDLSVYWYQQSLDQGLQFLIQYYNGEERAKGNILERFSAQQFPDLHSELNLSSLELGDSALYFCASNNDGNTEAFFGQGTRLTVV.

CDR3 sequence reads: CATSGRVVKTQYF. In nucleotides, the CDR3 is TGTGCCACCAGTGGCAGGGTCGTGAAGACCCAGTACTTC. J is TRBJ2-5 and V is TRBV15; tentatively, D is TRBD1 (5 bases). This CDR3 has 13 amino acids. The V gene's germline CDR1 is LNHNV and CDR2 YYDKDF (reference sequence). The V and J ends lost 6 bases and 6 bases respectively, with 14 bases between them.